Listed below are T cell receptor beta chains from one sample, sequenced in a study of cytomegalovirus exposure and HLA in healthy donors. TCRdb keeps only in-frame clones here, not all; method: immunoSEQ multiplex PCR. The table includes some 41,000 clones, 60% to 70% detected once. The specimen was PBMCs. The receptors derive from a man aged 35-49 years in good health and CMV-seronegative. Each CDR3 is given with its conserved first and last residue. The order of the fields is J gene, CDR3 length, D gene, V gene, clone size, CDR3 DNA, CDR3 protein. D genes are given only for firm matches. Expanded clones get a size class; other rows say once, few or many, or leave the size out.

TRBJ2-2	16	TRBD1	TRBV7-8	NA	TGTGCCAGCAGCTCAAAACAGGGGGCGTACACCGGGGAGCTGTTTTTT	CASSSKQGAYTGELFF
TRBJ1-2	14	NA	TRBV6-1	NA	TGTGCCAGCAGTGGACAGAGCACTAACTATGGCTACACCTTC	CASSGQSTNYGYTF
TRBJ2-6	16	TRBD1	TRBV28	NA	TGTGCCAGCACCTCAGGGGGCAGGTCTGGGGCCAACGTCCTGACTTTC	CASTSGGRSGANVLTF
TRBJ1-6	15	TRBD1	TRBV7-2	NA	TGTGCCAGCAGCTTAGCGGGACAGGATAATTCACCCCTCCACTTT	CASSLAGQDNSPLHF
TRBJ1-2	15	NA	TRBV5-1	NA	TGCGCCAGCAGCTCTCCCGACAGGAGCCTCTATGGCTACACCTTC	CASSSPDRSLYGYTF
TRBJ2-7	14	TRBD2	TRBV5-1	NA	TGCGCCAGCAGCTTGTCGGGAGGCTCCTACGAGCAGTACTTC	CASSLSGGSYEQYF
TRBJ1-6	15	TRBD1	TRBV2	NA	TGTGCCAGCAGTGAAGAGGGGCAGGGGGATTCACCCCTCCACTTT	CASSEEGQGDSPLHF
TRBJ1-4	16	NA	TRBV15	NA	TGTGCCACCAGCGTTGAGGGGGACCCCCGGCGCGAAAAACTGTTTTTT	CATSVEGDPRREKLFF
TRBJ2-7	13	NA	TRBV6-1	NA	TGTGCCACGAAACGGGGAGGTGGCCACGAGCAGTACTTC	CATKRGGGHEQYF
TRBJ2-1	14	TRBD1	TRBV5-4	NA	TGTGCCAGCAGTTACCGGGACAGGGCGAATGAGCAGTTCTTC	CASSYRDRANEQFF
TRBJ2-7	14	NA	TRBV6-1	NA	TGTGCCAGCAGTGAAATGGCTTCCACCTACGAGCAGTACTTC	CASSEMASTYEQYF
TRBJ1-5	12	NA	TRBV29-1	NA	TGCAGCGTTTCCCAGTCCGGGCAGCCCCAGCATTTT	CSVSQSGQPQHF
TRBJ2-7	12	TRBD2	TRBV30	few	TGTGCCTGGCGGGGAGGGTTCGACGAGCAGTACTTC	CAWRGGFDEQYF
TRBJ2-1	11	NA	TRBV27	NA	TGTGCCAGCCAGCTTGCGGGTGAGCAGTTCTTC	CASQLAGEQFF
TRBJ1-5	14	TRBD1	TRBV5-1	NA	TGCGCCAGCAGCTTGGGAGGGGGCGGCCAGCCCCAGCATTTT	CASSLGGGGQPQHF
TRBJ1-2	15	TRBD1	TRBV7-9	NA	TGTGCCAGCAGCTTTGATGGGACAGGCTGCTATGGCTACACCTTC	CASSFDGTGCYGYTF
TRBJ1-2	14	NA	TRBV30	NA	TGTGCCTGGAGCCTGGGACGGAGGGTCGCGGGCTACACCTTC	CAWSLGRRVAGYTF
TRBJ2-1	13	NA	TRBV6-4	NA	TGTGCCAGCAGCCAGACTCTCCAGGGTGAGCAGTTCTTC	CASSQTLQGEQFF
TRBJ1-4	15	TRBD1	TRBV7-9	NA	TGTGCCAGCAGCACGCCGCCGACAGGGAATGAAAAACTGTTTTTT	CASSTPPTGNEKLFF
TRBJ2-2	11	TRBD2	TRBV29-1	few	TGCAGCGTTACTAGCGGGGGGGAGCTGTTTTTT	CSVTSGGELFF
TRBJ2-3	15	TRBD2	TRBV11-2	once	TGTGCCAGCAGCTTTAGCGGGGGAAGCACAGATACGCAGTATTTT	CASSFSGGSTDTQYF
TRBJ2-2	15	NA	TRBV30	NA	TGTGCCTGGAGACTAACAGGGAGTTACACCGGGGAGCTGTTTTTT	CAWRLTGSYTGELFF
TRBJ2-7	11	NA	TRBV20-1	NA	TGCAGTGCTTGGGACACCTACGAGCAGTACTTC	CSAWDTYEQYF
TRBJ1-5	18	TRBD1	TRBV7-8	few	TGTGCCAGCAGCCAATCCCGGGACAGGGAGAGTGGCAATCAGCCCCAGCATTTT	CASSQSRDRESGNQPQHF
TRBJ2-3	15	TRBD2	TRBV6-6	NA	TGTGCCAGCAGTTACGGGACTAGCGGGGATCATACGCAGTATTTT	CASSYGTSGDHTQYF
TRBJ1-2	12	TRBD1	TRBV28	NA	TGTGCCAGCGGGGGTAGGGGGCTAGGCTACACCTTC	CASGGRGLGYTF
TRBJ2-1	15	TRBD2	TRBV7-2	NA	TGTGCCAGCAGCTTAGAGCGGGGGGCAAGCAATGAGCAGTTCTTC	CASSLERGASNEQFF
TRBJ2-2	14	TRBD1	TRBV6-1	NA	TGTGCCAGCAGACAGGGGGCGTCCACCGGGGAGCTGTTTTTT	CASRQGASTGELFF
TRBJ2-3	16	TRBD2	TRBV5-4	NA	TGTGCCAGCAGCTCCATTAGCGGGGGGCGGATTTATACGCAGTATTTT	CASSSISGGRIYTQYF
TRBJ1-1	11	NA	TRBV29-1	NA	TGCAGCCTATGGTCCCACTCGGGGGCTTTCTTT	CSLWSHSGAFF
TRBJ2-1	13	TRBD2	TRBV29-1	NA	TGCAGCGTTGAACTAGCGGGGGGAGGTGAGCAGTTCTTC	CSVELAGGGEQFF
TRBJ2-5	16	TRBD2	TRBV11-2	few	TGTGCCAGCAGCTCTCAGGGACTAGTTCGCCAAGAGACCCAGTACTTC	CASSSQGLVRQETQYF
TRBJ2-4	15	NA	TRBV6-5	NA	TGTGCCAGCAGTCAGGACGGGAACCTCAAAAACATTCAGTACTTC	CASSQDGNLKNIQYF
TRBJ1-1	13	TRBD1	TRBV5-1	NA	TGCGCCAGCAGCTCTACAGGGGAGACTGAAGCTTTCTTT	CASSSTGETEAFF
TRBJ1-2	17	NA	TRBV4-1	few	TGCGCCAGCAGCCAAGGATCGGGACTCACATCGAACTATGGCTACACCTTC	CASSQGSGLTSNYGYTF
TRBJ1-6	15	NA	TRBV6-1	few	TGTGCCAGCAGTGAAGCACGGGGGGCCAATTCACCCCTCCACTTT	CASSEARGANSPLHF
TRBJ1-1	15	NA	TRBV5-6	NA	TGTGCCAGCAGCACGCGAGGACAGTGGAACACTGAAGCTTTCTTT	CASSTRGQWNTEAFF
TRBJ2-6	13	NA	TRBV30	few	TGTGCCTGGAGTAGGGGTGGGGCCAACGTCCTGACTTTC	CAWSRGGANVLTF
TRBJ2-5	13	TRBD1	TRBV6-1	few	TGTGCCAGCAGGGGGACAGCCCAAGAGACCCAGTACTTC	CASRGTAQETQYF
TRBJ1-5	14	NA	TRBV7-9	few	TGTGCCAGCAGCTTAGGGGGAGGCAATCAGCCCCAGCATTTT	CASSLGGGNQPQHF
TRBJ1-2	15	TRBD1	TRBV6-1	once	TGTGCCAGCAGTGAGGGGGGGACAGGGGATCGCGGCTACACCTTC	CASSEGGTGDRGYTF
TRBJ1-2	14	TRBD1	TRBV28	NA	TGTGCCAGCAGTTCAAATGGACAGGGGAAGCGCTACACCTTC	CASSSNGQGKRYTF
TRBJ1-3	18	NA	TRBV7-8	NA	TGTGCCAGCAGCTTAACTTACAGGGCCCCCTACTCTGGAAACACCATATATTTT	CASSLTYRAPYSGNTIYF
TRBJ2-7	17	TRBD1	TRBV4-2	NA	TGTGCCAGCAGCCAAGATCTGGGGACAGTGAGCTCCTACGAGCAGTACTTC	CASSQDLGTVSSYEQYF
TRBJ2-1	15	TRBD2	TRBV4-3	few	TGCGCCAGCAGCCAGTCGGGGGGAACCTACAATGAGCAGTTCTTC	CASSQSGGTYNEQFF
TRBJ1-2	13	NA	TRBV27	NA	TGTGCCAGCCGGCACGGGGATAACTATGGCTACACCTTC	CASRHGDNYGYTF
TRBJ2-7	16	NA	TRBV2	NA	TGTGCCAGCAGTGGCAACCAGGGAAGGGATCTCTACGAGCAGTACTTC	CASSGNQGRDLYEQYF
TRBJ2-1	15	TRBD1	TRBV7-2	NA	TGTGCCAGCAGCTCCGACAGGGGGGTCTACAATGAGCAGTTCTTC	CASSSDRGVYNEQFF
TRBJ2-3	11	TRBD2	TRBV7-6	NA	TGTGCCAGCAGCTTAAGCGGGGCGCAGTATTTT	CASSLSGAQYF
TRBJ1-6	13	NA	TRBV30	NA	TGTGCCTGGAGTGCGGGGGTGAATTCACCCCTCCACTTT	CAWSAGVNSPLHF
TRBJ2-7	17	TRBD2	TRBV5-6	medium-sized	TGTGCCAGCAGCGTATCTCCGGGCAGGACTAGCTCCTACGAGCAGTACTTC	CASSVSPGRTSSYEQYF
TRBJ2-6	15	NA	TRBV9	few	TGTGCCAGCAGTGAAACAGGGATGGGGGCCAACGTCCTGACTTTC	CASSETGMGANVLTF
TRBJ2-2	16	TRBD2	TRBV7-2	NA	TGTGCCAGCAGCTTACTGGCGGGGGGATACACCGGGGAGCTGTTTTTT	CASSLLAGGYTGELFF
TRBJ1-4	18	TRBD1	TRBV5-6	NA	TGTGCCAGCAGCTTGTACGGACCGCGGGACAGCATAATGAAAAAACTGTTTTTT	CASSLYGPRDSIMKKLFF
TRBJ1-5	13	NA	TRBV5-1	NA	TGCGCCAGCCGCCGAGAAGTCAATCAGCCCCAGCATTTT	CASRREVNQPQHF
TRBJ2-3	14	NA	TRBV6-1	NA	TGTGCCAGCAAATTTACAGAAAGCACAGATACGCAGTATTTT	CASKFTESTDTQYF
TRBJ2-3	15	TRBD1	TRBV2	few	TGTGCCAGCAGTGGGGACAGGGGGCTCACAGATACGCAGTATTTT	CASSGDRGLTDTQYF